This T cell receptor beta chain was sequenced during a study of cytomegalovirus exposure and HLA in healthy donors. PCR employed 60 Vbeta and 13 Jbeta primers. The table came from immunoSEQ multiplex PCR; TCRdb's copy has only in-frame clones and leaves some out. The sample table includes 80,000 or so clones. With regard to this clone: The antigen is not known.

Study-wide results and caveats: In a later analysis, at a false discovery rate of 0.05, 16,951 TCR beta sequences were associated with HLA alleles. There were several of the most significant clusters that appeared linked to common viral pathogens in a later analysis. Association of a missense DCLRE1C variant with TCR beta V- and J-gene trimming was reported in a later analysis.

J gave up 10 bases and V 2 bases, and 7 bases lay outside the gene matches. The CDR3 extends over 14 amino acids. CDR1 MNHEY and CDR2 SMNVEV come from the germline V gene (reference sequence). The chain carries TRBV27 and TRBJ2-1; 8 nucleotides agree with TRBD2. The sequence was collected from a woman aged 25 to 39 in good health and CMV-seronegative. The sequenced material came from PBMCs. CDR3 sequence: CASSLGQRGGEQFF. CDR3 DNA sequence: TGTGCCAGCAGTTTAGGCCAACGCGGGGGGGAGCAGTTCTTC.